Listed here are 5 T cell receptor beta chains from one sample, sequenced in a study of post-analysis software for immune sequencing data. cDNA libraries for TCR beta contained unique molecular identifiers. TCRdb redid the calling of the PCR reads with MiXCR, one entry per CDR3 protein. Of 150,000 to 200,000 distinct CDR3 sequences in the sample, about 34% are singletons; the top ten hold 25% to 35%. This specimen consisted of blood, obtained after autologous hematopoietic stem cell transplantation. The receptors stem from a girl aged 10-17 years with multiple sclerosis.

This clonotype has only a few counts. The gene calls are TRBV7-8 and TRBJ1-4; D is possibly TRBD1 (5 bases). Trimming left V 5 bases short and J 2 bases short, with 9 bases between. Per germline, CDR1 SGHVS and CDR2 FQNEAQ. The CDR3 extends over 14 amino acids. The CDR3 here is CASSIRVTNEKLFF. The CDR3 DNA reads TGTGCCAGCAGCATCAGGGTCACTAATGAAAAACTGTTTTTT.

The V gene is TRBV29-1, the J gene TRBJ2-1, with 12 bases lining up with TRBD2. J lost 0 bases, V lost 3 bases, and 12 bases had no gene match. The germline gives CDR1 SQVTM, CDR2 ANQGSEA. This CDR3 contains 19 residues. CDR3 in amino acids: CSVEKGVGLAGSSYNEQFF. The CDR3 DNA sequence: TGCAGCGTTGAGAAGGGCGTGGGACTAGCGGGCAGCTCCTACAATGAGCAGTTCTTC.

The chain recombines TRBV28 with TRBJ2-5, with D hard to call. The CDR3 length is 14 residues. Trimming left V 3 bases short and J 2 bases short, with 10 bases between. Germline CDR1 reads MDHEN; CDR2 reads SYDVKM. The CDR3 spells CASSLMLYQETQYF. CDR3 bases: TGTGCCAGCAGTTTGATGCTATATCAAGAGACCCAGTACTTC.

This clonotype was counted a few times. The chain couples TRBV20-1 to TRBJ2-1; the D gene is possibly TRBD2 (6 bases). CDR1 DFQATT and CDR2 SNEGSKA come from the germline V gene (reference sequence). The CDR3 covers 17 residues. The germline V and J ends were trimmed by 1 base and 0 bases, with 16 bases remaining between them. CDR3 residues: CSARGVKRAHSYNEQFF. DNA of the CDR3: TGCAGTGCTAGAGGAGTTAAGCGGGCCCACTCCTACAATGAGCAGTTCTTC.

This clonotype was observed a few times. V gene TRBV6-6 combines with J gene TRBJ2-7; TRBD1 agrees at 10 bases. This CDR3 has 13 amino acids. Germline assignment: CDR1 MNHNY and CDR2 SVGAGI (reference sequence). The junction had 3 bases not matched to a gene; V was cut back by 8 bases and J by 2 bases. DNA for the CDR3: TGTGCCAGCCGCGGGACAGGGGCCTACGAGCAGTACTTC. The encoded protein is CASRGTGAYEQYF.